What follows are 32 T cell receptor beta chains derived from one specimen sequenced in a study of T cell repertoires in cytomegalovirus infection. TCRdb re-derived calls from the reads in MiXCR, one entry per CDR3 protein. Among fewer than 550,000 distinct CDR3 sequences listed, 16% were seen once. Sequenced material: CD8+ T cells from PBMCs. Receptors were obtained from a human donor in good health (CMV status not recorded). Some clones in this sample may be carry-over from other donors' samples.

This clonotype was recorded at least ten times. The V call is TRBV6-1, the J call TRBJ1-3, with D possibly TRBD1 on 5 matching bases. This CDR3 contains 14 residues. V lost 9 bases, J lost 3 bases, and 15 bases lay in between. The germline gives CDR1 MNHNS, CDR2 SASEGT. Here the CDR3 DNA reads TGTGCCAGTAAAAGGGACGGAGTTGGAAACACCATATATTTT. Its protein is CASKRDGVGNTIYF.

V is TRBV25-1 and J is TRBJ1-1; 7 bases align to TRBD1. The CDR3 spans 13 residues. Germline V gene data show CDR1 as MGHDK and CDR2 as SYGVNS. The ends lost 8 bases at V and 4 bases at J; junction bases unmatched: 7. Here the CDR3 reads CASSRGVSTEAFF. The DNA for the CDR3 is TGTGCCAGCTCCAGGGGGGTGAGCACTGAAGCTTTCTTT.

This chain uses TRBV27 with TRBJ2-5, with D unclear. This CDR3 is built from 15 residues. The germline V gene encodes CDR1 MNHEY and CDR2 SMNVEV (reference sequence). V dropped 0 bases and J dropped 6 bases, with 14 bases sitting between them. The CDR3 loop is CASSLSAYSPQTQYF. DNA of the CDR3: TGTGCCAGCAGTTTATCGGCCTACTCGCCTCAGACCCAGTACTTC.

The chain joins TRBV28 to TRBJ2-7, with 13 bases matching TRBD2. The ends lost 7 bases at V and 3 bases at J; junction bases unmatched: 12. Germline V gene sequence: CDR1 MDHEN, CDR2 SYDVKM. The CDR3 runs 17 residues. The CDR3 protein is CASTSGGLAGVHYEQYF. CDR3 bases: TGTGCCAGCACCTCTGGAGGACTAGCGGGGGTCCACTACGAGCAGTACTTC. Complete variable domain (other parts from reference TRBV28 and TRBJ2-7): DVKVTQSSRYLVKRTGEKVFLECVQDMDHENMFWYRQDPGLGLRLIYFSYDVKMKEKGDIPEGYSVSREKKERFSLILESASTNQTSMYLCASTSGGLAGVHYEQYFGPGTRLTVT.

This clonotype was observed at least ten times. The chain carries TRBV5-1 and TRBJ1-5; 8 bases are shared with TRBD1. CDR1 is SGHRS, CDR2 YFSETQ, per germline. There are 17 residues in the CDR3. V lost 2 bases, J lost 4 bases, and 11 bases stayed unmatched. The CDR3 DNA reads TGCGCCAGCAGCTTAAGTGCAGAAAGGACAGGGAATCAGCCCCAGCATTTT. Protein sequence: CASSLSAERTGNQPQHF.

The rearrangement uses TRBV5-6 and TRBJ2-1; possible D gene TRBD1, 5 bases. The germline V and J ends were trimmed by 4 bases and 10 bases, with 18 bases remaining between them. Germline V lookup: CDR1 SGHDT, CDR2 YYEEEE. CDR3 size: 14 residues. The CDR3 DNA is TGTGCCAGCAGCCCTTCAGGACCAGGGCGGGAGCAGTTCTTC. It yields the protein CASSPSGPGREQFF.

This clonotype has a handful of counts. The genes are TRBV3-1 and TRBJ2-2; TRBD1 is a possible D gene (6 bases). V gave up 5 bases and J gave up 6 bases, with 16 bases separating them. The CDR3 spans 15 residues. The germline V gene encodes CDR1 LGHDT and CDR2 YNNKEL (reference sequence). CDR3 amino acids: CASSGKGVRAGELFF. DNA for the CDR3: TGTGCCAGCAGCGGAAAGGGGGTTCGGGCCGGGGAGCTGTTTTTT. The whole variable domain, filled in from reference TRBV3-1 and TRBJ2-2, reads DTAVSQTPKYLVTQMGNDKSIKCEQNLGHDTMYWYKQDSKKFLKIMFSYNNKELIINETVPNRFSPKSPDKAHLNLHINSLELGDSAVYFCASSGKGVRAGELFFGEGSRLTVL.

In its sample, this clonotype was seen a few times. The V gene is TRBV10-2, the J gene TRBJ2-7; D uncertain. CDR3 size: 11 residues. V was shortened by 8 bases and J by 3 bases, with 8 bases between the two germline ends. Germline-derived CDR1 and CDR2 are WSHSY and SAAADI. The DNA of the CDR3 is TGCGCCAGCTCCGTCAACTACGAGCAGTACTTC. Its translation is CASSVNYEQYF.

Ten or more counts support this clonotype. The chain joins TRBV7-8 to TRBJ1-1; TRBD1 matches 9 bases. Germline-derived CDR1 and CDR2 are SGHVS and FQNEAQ. After removal of 5 bases from V and 4 bases from J, the junction contained 8 bases not matched to a gene. The CDR3 is 15 residues long. The CDR3 here is CASSDGTGFSTEAFF. The CDR3 bases are TGTGCCAGCAGCGATGGGACAGGGTTTAGCACTGAAGCTTTCTTT.

The chain recombines TRBV4-1 with TRBJ1-5; 8 bases agree with TRBD1. There are 16 residues in the CDR3. Germline trimming cut 3 bases from V and 9 bases from J; bases unmatched to any gene: 13. Germline V gene sequence: CDR1 MGHRA, CDR2 YSYEKL. The CDR3, as DNA: TGCGCCAGCAGCCACCAGACAGGGGAAGGTAGTATGCCCCAGCATTTT. This encodes CASSHQTGEGSMPQHF.

The chain recombines TRBV7-6 with TRBJ2-1; 7 bases map to TRBD2. The trim removed 4 bases at V and 3 bases at J, leaving 12 bases unmatched. The CDR3 totals 17 residues. Looked up from germline, CDR1 is SGHVS and CDR2 is FNYEAQ. CDR3 sequence: CASSSSNGGSLYNEQFF. The CDR3 DNA reads as TGTGCCAGCAGCTCCAGCAACGGGGGGTCCCTCTACAATGAGCAGTTCTTC. Using reference TRBV7-6 and TRBJ2-1 for the parts outside the CDR3, the full variable domain is GAGVSQSPRYKVTKRGQDVALRCDPISGHVSLYWYRQALGQGPEFLTYFNYEAQQDKSGLPNDRFSAERPEGSISTLTIQRTEQRDSAMYRCASSSSNGGSLYNEQFFGPGTRLTVL.

The chain links TRBV2 to TRBJ1-5; D is uncertain. Between the trimmed V and J ends, which lost 6 bases and 5 bases, there was a span of 8 bases. Per the germline V gene, CDR1 is SNHLY and CDR2 is FYNNEI. The CDR3 consists of 12 residues. CDR3 sequence (DNA): TGTGCCAGCAGGCCAGGAGATCAGCCCCAGCATTTT. This encodes CASRPGDQPQHF.

In its sample, this clonotype was seen a few times. The V and J genes are TRBV3-1 and TRBJ1-2; D is unresolved. Germline V gene sequence: CDR1 LGHDT, CDR2 YNNKEL (reference sequence). The CDR3 loop spans 15 amino acids. V lost 3 bases to trimming and J lost 7 bases, with 18 bases between them. The CDR3 DNA is TGTGCCAGCAGCCAGTCACGAGCTGCGATCCCTGGCTACACCTTC. Translating gives CASSQSRAAIPGYTF.

In the case of this clonotype: Mismatch with germline at one junction end may stem from a read error. J is TRBJ2-1 and V is TRBV7-8, with TRBD1 as a possible D gene (6 bases). There are 18 residues in the CDR3. Germline CDR1 reads SGHVS; CDR2 reads FQNEAQ. The CDR3 sequence: CASSLAQGPGEQDNEPFF. The CDR3 DNA follows: TGTGCCAGCAGCTTAGCGCAGGGACCAGGGGAGCAGGACAATGAGCCGTTCTTC.

This rearrangement joins TRBV19 to TRBJ1-5, with 7 bases lining up with TRBD1. The CDR3 runs 16 residues. In germline, CDR1 is LNHDA, CDR2 SQIVND (reference sequence). The V segment lost 3 bases and the J segment 7 bases; nucleotides outside the gene matches: 12. CDR3 loop: CASSIMRGGAAQPQHF. CDR3 DNA sequence: TGTGCCAGTAGTATCATGAGAGGGGGCGCAGCCCAGCCCCAGCATTTT.

In this sample, this clonotype turned up many times. The chain is built from TRBV7-9 and TRBJ2-6; 7 nucleotides agree with TRBD2. Germline values: CDR1 SEHNR, CDR2 FQNEAQ (reference sequence). The CDR3 contains 15 residues. Unmatched junction bases numbered 5, after V lost 5 bases and J lost 4 bases. The DNA for the CDR3 is TGTGCCAGCAGCCACCGGGGGGACGGGGCCAACGTCCTGACTTTC. It specifies CASSHRGDGANVLTF.

This clonotype occurred a few times. The chain is built from TRBV27 and TRBJ1-2; weak D call: TRBD1 (5 bases). The CDR3 has 16 amino acids. With 1 base removed from V and 6 bases from J, the gap between germline ends came to 18 bases. The V gene's germline CDR1 is MNHEY and CDR2 SMNVEV (reference sequence). The CDR3 loop reads CASSLYRSGAGDGYTF. CDR3 DNA sequence: TGTGCCAGCAGTTTATATCGGAGTGGGGCAGGTGATGGCTACACCTTC.

This clonotype was found many times. This chain connects TRBV7-9 to TRBJ2-7; D remains ambiguous. V dropped 5 bases and J dropped 3 bases, with 8 bases sitting between them. The CDR3 extends over 12 amino acids. Germline values: CDR1 SEHNR, CDR2 FQNEAQ (reference sequence). The CDR3 loop reads CASSADGYEQYF. CDR3 sequence (DNA): TGTGCCAGCAGCGCCGACGGCTACGAGCAGTACTTC. Complete variable domain (other parts from reference TRBV7-9 and TRBJ2-7): DTGVSQNPRHKITKRGQNVTFRCDPISEHNRLYWYRQTLGQGPEFLTYFQNEAQLEKSRLLSDRFSAERPKGSFSTLEIQRTEQGDSAMYLCASSADGYEQYFGPGTRLTVT.

This clonotype was recorded a few times. CDR3 amino acids: CAWMGYKRGRNTGELFF. For the CDR3, the DNA is TGTGCCTGGATGGGTTACAAGCGGGGCAGAAACACCGGGGAGCTGTTTTTT. V and J are TRBV30 and TRBJ2-2; TRBD2 agrees at 7 bases. The CDR3 sequence is 17 residues long. The germline V gene has CDR1 GTSNPN and CDR2 SVGIG (reference sequence). V trimming: 4 bases; J trimming: 2 bases; junction bases outside the gene matches: 13. Full variable domain (missing parts from reference TRBV30 and TRBJ2-2): SQTIHQWPATLVQPVGSPLSLECTVEGTSNPNLYWYRQAAGRGLQLLFYSVGIGQISSEVPQNLSASRPQDRQFILSSKKLLLSDSGFYLCAWMGYKRGRNTGELFFGEGSRLTVL.

This clonotype showed up many times. The genes are TRBV7-8 and TRBJ2-2; TRBD1 matches at 8 bases. V dropped 1 base and J dropped 5; count of bases not matched to a gene: 6. This CDR3 comprises 16 residues. CDR1 and CDR2 (germline): SGHVS, FQNEAQ. This CDR3 is CASSLGRGQLTGELFF. CDR3 bases: TGTGCCAGCAGCTTAGGCAGGGGGCAGTTAACCGGGGAGCTGTTTTTT.

This clonotype was recorded many times. This chain uses TRBV28 with TRBJ1-5; a weak D match, TRBD1 (5 bases). Germline V lookup: CDR1 MDHEN, CDR2 SYDVKM. Trimming stripped 3 bases from V and 11 bases from J, with 17 bases between. This CDR3 is 14 amino acids long. The CDR3 is CASSLGELQGAQHF. In DNA, the CDR3 is TGTGCCAGCAGTTTGGGGGAGTTGCAAGGAGCCCAGCATTTT.

This clonotype was counted a few times. The chain links TRBV27 to TRBJ1-2; D possibly corresponds to TRBD1 (6 bases). V gave up 5 bases and J gave up 6 bases, with 10 bases separating them. Germline assignment: CDR1 MNHEY and CDR2 SMNVEV (reference sequence). The CDR3 runs 12 residues. The CDR3 sequence: CASSTGADGYTF. The CDR3 coding sequence is TGTGCCAGCAGTACGGGGGCGGATGGCTACACCTTC.

This clonotype was counted many times. The rearrangement uses TRBV7-8 and TRBJ2-3; TRBD2 matches 13 bases. Germline CDR1 and CDR2: SGHVS and FQNEAQ. The length of the CDR3 is 17 residues. After removal of 5 bases from V and 6 bases from J, the junction contained 11 bases not matched to a gene. CDR3 DNA: TGTGCCAGCAGCCCGGGACTAGCGGGACCAAGAGGGGATACGCAGTATTTT. Protein product: CASSPGLAGPRGDTQYF.

This chain links TRBV5-6 with TRBJ2-1, with TRBD1 identical over 8 bases. Germline trimming cut 4 bases from V and 5 bases from J; bases unmatched to any gene: 11. CDR1 is SGHDT and CDR2 is YYEEEE in the germline V gene. This CDR3 is 16 amino acids long. The CDR3 reads CASSPGRWTGNNEQFF. The CDR3, as DNA: TGTGCCAGCAGCCCGGGGCGTTGGACAGGGAACAATGAGCAGTTCTTC.

This clonotype turned up a few times. This chain joins TRBV27 and TRBJ1-2; the D is unclear. Germline V gene lookup returns CDR1 MNHEY and CDR2 SMNVEV (reference sequence). With 0 bases removed from V and 9 bases from J, the gap between germline ends came to 11 bases. The CDR3 has 13 amino acids. For the CDR3, the DNA is TGTGCCAGCAGTTTATCGCTTCAGGACCGCTACACCTTC. It specifies CASSLSLQDRYTF.

The chain recombines TRBV24-1 with TRBJ2-2; D unclear. Deletions cut 3 bases from V and 4 bases from J, with 20 bases between. The CDR3 contains 18 residues. Germline CDR1 KGHDR, CDR2 SFDVKD. The CDR3 DNA sequence: TGTGCCACCAGTGATCACCCCGGGCTAGTGCTCGGCACCGGGGAGCTGTTTTTT. It codes for CATSDHPGLVLGTGELFF.

As concerns this clonotype: Since no conserved phenylalanine or tryptophan closes the CDR3, a read error is the likely cause. No DNA is shown, since the ends of the CDR3 on it are uncertain; the CDR3 is the one TCRdb lists. The genes are TRBV7-3 and TRBJ2-3. The CDR3 numbers 13 amino acids, ends counted. CDR1 is SGHTA, CDR2 FQGTGA, per germline. CDR3 loop: CASSLVGGDTKYL.

This clonotype was observed many times. The gene calls are TRBV7-9 and TRBJ1-1; the match to TRBD1 covers 8 bases. This CDR3 has 14 amino acids. After removal of 6 bases from V and 0 bases from J, the junction contained 3 bases not matched to a gene. CDR1 is SEHNR, CDR2 FQNEAQ, per germline (reference sequence). The CDR3 coding sequence is TGTGCCAGCAGATTGGGACAGGTGAACACTGAAGCTTTCTTT. Its translation: CASRLGQVNTEAFF. Combining the CDR3 with reference TRBV7-9 and TRBJ1-1 gives the whole variable domain DTGVSQNPRHKITKRGQNVTFRCDPISEHNRLYWYRQTLGQGPEFLTYFQNEAQLEKSRLLSDRFSAERPKGSFSTLEIQRTEQGDSAMYLCASRLGQVNTEAFFGQGTRLTVV.

V gene TRBV19 combines with J gene TRBJ2-7; 8 bases align to TRBD1. CDR3 length equals 15 residues. Per the germline V gene, CDR1 is LNHDA and CDR2 is SQIVND (reference sequence). The ends lost 5 bases at V and 2 bases at J; junction bases unmatched: 8. CDR3 loop: CASSPNRGTTYEQYF. The DNA of the CDR3 is TGTGCCAGTAGTCCTAACAGGGGGACCACCTACGAGCAGTACTTC.

This clonotype showed up just a few times. This chain links TRBV7-6 with TRBJ1-3; D gene unclear. The germline V gene has CDR1 SGHVS and CDR2 FNYEAQ. Trimming removed 11 bases at V and 8 bases at J, with 19 bases between. The length of the CDR3 is 13 residues. The CDR3 loop reads CALMPTALDTIYF. The CDR3, as DNA: TGTGCCCTAATGCCCACAGCCCTGGACACCATATATTTT.

This chain links TRBV11-3 with TRBJ2-3, with D tentatively TRBD1 (5 bases). Germline V gene data show CDR1 as SGHNT and CDR2 as YENEEA. V shed 5 bases and J shed 1 base, with 13 bases lying between them. This CDR3 has 15 residues. The CDR3 DNA sequence: TGTGCCAGCAGCCACACAGGAATGGGCACAGATACGCAGTATTTT. The encoded protein is CASSHTGMGTDTQYF.

CDR3 nucleotide sequence: TGTGCCAGCACTATAACAGTGGGGCGCAATCAGCCCCAGCATTTT. This translates into CASTITVGRNQPQHF. The V call is TRBV2, the J call TRBJ1-5; the D gene is possibly TRBD1 (5 bases). V lost 7 bases and J lost 2, with 15 bases in between. This CDR3 comprises 15 residues. Germline CDR1 is SNHLY and CDR2 is FYNNEI.